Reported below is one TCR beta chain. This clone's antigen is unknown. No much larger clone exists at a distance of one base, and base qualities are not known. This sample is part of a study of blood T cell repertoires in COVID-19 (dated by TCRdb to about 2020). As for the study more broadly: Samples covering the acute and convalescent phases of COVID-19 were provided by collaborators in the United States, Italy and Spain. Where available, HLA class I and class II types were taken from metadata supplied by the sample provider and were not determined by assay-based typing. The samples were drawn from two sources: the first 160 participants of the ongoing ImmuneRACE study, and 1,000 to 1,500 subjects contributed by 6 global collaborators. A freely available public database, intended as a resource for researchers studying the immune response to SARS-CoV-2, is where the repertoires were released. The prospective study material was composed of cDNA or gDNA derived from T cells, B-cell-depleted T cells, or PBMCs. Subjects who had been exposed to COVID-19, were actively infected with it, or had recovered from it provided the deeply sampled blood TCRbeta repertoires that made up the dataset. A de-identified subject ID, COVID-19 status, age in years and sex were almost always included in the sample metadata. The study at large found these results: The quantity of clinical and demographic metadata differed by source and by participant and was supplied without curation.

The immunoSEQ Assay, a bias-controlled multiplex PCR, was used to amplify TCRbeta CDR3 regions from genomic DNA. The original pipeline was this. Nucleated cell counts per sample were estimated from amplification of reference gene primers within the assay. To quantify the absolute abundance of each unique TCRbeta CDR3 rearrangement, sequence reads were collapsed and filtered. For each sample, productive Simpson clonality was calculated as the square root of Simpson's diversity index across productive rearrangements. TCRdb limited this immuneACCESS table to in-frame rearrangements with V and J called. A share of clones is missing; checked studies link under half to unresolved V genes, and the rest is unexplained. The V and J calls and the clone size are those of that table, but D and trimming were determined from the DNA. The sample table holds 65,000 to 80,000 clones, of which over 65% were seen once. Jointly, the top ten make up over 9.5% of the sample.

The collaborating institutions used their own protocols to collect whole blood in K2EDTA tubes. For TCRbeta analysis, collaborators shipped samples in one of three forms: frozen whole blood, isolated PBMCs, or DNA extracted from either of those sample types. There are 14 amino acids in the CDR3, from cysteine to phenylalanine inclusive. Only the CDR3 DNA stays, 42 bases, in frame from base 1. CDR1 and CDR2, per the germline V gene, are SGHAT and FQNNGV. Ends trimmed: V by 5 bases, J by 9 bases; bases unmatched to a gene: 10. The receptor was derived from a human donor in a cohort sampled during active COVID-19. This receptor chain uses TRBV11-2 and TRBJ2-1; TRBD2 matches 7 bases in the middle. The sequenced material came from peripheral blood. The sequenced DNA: TGTGCCAGCAGCGGAGGGGACTACGCGGTTGAGCAGTTCTTC. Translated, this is CASSGGDYAVEQFF.